This TCR beta chain was captured by sequencing in a study of cytomegalovirus exposure and HLA in healthy donors. Study-wide points: Reported results showed that the classifier diagnosed cytomegalovirus status with high specificity and sensitivity. Most TCR sequences showed up rarely, but some public TCRs showed up in many donors. About 150 TCR beta chains were listed as cytomegalovirus-associated.

Germline V gives CDR1 SNHLY, CDR2 FYNNEI. V lost 7 bases and J 0 bases, leaving 15 bases between the germline ends. The CDR3 is made up of 16 amino acids. Profiling relied on immunoSEQ multiplex PCR, and the TCRdb table lists in-frame clones only, not all of them. The sample lists roughly 350,000 clones, about nine tenths occurring once. From the roughly 120-subject validation cohort, which was separate from the approximately 670-subject first cohort, the donors were drawn. About this clone itself: Its antigen is currently unknown.

The rearrangement joins TRBV2 to TRBJ2-2; D is perhaps TRBD2 (6 bases). The material sequenced was PBMCs. This clonotype was obtained from a woman aged 18-35 years in good health and CMV-seronegative. CDR3 bases: TGTGCCAGCACGGGGGAGACACCCGCGAACACCGGGGAGCTGTTTTTT. Translating gives CASTGETPANTGELFF. Drawing the rest from reference TRBV2 and TRBJ2-2, the complete variable domain is EPEVTQTPSHQVTQMGQEVILRCVPISNHLYFYWYRQILGQKVEFLVSFYNNEISEKSEIFDDQFSVERPDGSNFTLKIRSTKLEDSAMYFCASTGETPANTGELFFGEGSRLTVL.